This T cell receptor (beta chain) derives from a study of Graves' ophthalmopathy and Graves' hyperthyroidism. Findings and limits, study-wide: Blood also carried most expanded thyroid clonotypes exceeding 0.001 frequency.

This clonotype was counted ten times or more. The antigen is not known. The V and J ends lost 3 bases and 0 bases respectively, with 9 bases between them. The germline gives CDR1 SQVTM, CDR2 ANQGSEA. The CDR3 has 13 amino acids. The study amplified TCR beta CDR3 regions using RNA transcripts. RT-PCR was first run with HTBI primers, then multiplex PCR in a second round. TCRdb processed the multiplex PCR reads anew with MiXCR; each CDR3 protein has one entry. The sample comprises about 550,000 distinct CDR3 sequences, under 40% of which are singletons, and 4% to 5% rests with the top ten. This receptor was taken from an adult man with Graves' hyperthyroidism. Sequencing was performed on peripheral blood or thyroid tissue (not recorded which). V gene TRBV29-1 combines with J gene TRBJ2-7; no clear D gene. The CDR3 coding sequence is TGCAGCGTTGATAAGGCGGACTCCTACGAGCAGTACTTC. Translation gives CSVDKADSYEQYF.